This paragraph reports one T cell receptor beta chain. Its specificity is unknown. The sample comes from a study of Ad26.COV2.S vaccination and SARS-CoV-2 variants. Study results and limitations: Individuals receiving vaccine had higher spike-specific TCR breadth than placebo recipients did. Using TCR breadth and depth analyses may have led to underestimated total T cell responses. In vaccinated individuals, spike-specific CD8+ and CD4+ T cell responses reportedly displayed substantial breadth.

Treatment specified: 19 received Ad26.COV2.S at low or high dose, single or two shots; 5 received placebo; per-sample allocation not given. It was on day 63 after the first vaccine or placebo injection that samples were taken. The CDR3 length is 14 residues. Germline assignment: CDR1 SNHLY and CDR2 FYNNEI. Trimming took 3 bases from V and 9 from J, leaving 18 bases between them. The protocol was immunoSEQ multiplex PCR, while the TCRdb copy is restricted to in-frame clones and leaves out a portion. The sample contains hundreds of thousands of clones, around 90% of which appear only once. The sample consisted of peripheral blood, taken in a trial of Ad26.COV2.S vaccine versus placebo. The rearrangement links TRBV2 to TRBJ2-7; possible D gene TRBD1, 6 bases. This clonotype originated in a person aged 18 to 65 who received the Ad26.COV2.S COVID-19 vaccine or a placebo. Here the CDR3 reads CASSDGQGNSGQYF. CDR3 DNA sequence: TGTGCCAGCAGTGATGGCCAGGGGAATTCCGGGCAGTACTTC.